Listed here are 26 T cell receptor beta chains from one sample, sequenced in a study of post-analysis software for immune sequencing data. Included in the TCR beta cDNA libraries were unique molecular identifiers. TCRdb re-called the PCR reads through MiXCR, storing one row per CDR3 protein. The sample yields some 800,000 distinct CDR3 sequences, approximately 44% seen once. Study observations and caveats: Among four or five TRBV segments more frequent in patients than controls were TRBV5-6, TRBV5-1 and TRBV20-1.

Their specific antigens are unknown. Material for sequencing was blood. These TCRs come from a girl aged 10 to 17 with multiple sclerosis.

The chain combines TRBV11-1 with TRBJ2-4, with D maybe TRBD2 (5 bases). The J call may be in error: the DNA end matches TRBJ2-5 better. The V gene's germline CDR1 is SGHAT and CDR2 FQDESV (reference sequence). This CDR3 region has 15 residues. The CDR3 nucleotides are TGTGCCAGCAGCTTAAGGGCCCAGGAGGAAGGGACCCAGTACTTC. Its translation: CASSLRAQEEGTQYF.

The CDR3 here is CASSRGLIGGYNEQFF. CDR3 DNA: TGTGCCAGCAGCCGGGGACTCATCGGAGGGTACAATGAGCAGTTCTTC. This rearrangement joins TRBV7-2 to TRBJ2-1; D perhaps matches TRBD2 (6 bases). Deletions cut 5 bases from V and 4 bases from J, with 18 bases between. CDR3 length: 16 residues. The germline V gene has CDR1 SGHTA and CDR2 FQGNSA.

V usage is TRBV6-6 and J usage is TRBJ2-7, with 7 bases that match TRBD1. J lost 3 bases, V lost 6 bases, and 8 bases had no gene match. The CDR3 totals 14 residues. Looked up from germline, CDR1 is MNHNY and CDR2 is SVGAGI (reference sequence). This CDR3 reads CASSRDREGYEQYF. Written as DNA, the CDR3 is TGTGCCAGCAGCCGAGACAGGGAAGGCTACGAGCAGTACTTC.

On this clonotype: The junction differs from germline at one of its ends, possibly a read error. The rearrangement uses TRBV20-1 and TRBJ2-6, with D possibly TRBD2 on 6 matching bases. The V gene's germline CDR1 is DFQATT and CDR2 SNEGSKA (reference sequence). CDR3 length: 15 residues. The CDR3, as DNA: TGCAGTGCTGCCCAAACTAGCACTGGGGCCAACGTCCGGACTTTC. Encoded protein: CSAAQTSTGANVRTF.

This clonotype was counted a single time. The rearrangement links TRBV28 to TRBJ2-1, with D possibly being TRBD1 (6 bases). V dropped 5 bases and J dropped 15 bases, with 17 bases sitting between them. Germline assignment: CDR1 MDHEN and CDR2 SYDVKM. CDR3 length: 12 residues. The CDR3 DNA reads as TGTGCCAGCAGTGCCCCAGGACAGTGGCTGTTCTTC. This gives the protein CASSAPGQWLFF.

This clonotype was counted ten times or more. J is TRBJ2-7 and V is TRBV7-9, with 7 bases identical to TRBD2. With 6 bases clipped from V and 3 bases from J, the junction kept 5 bases outside the gene matches. Germline loops: CDR1 SEHNR, CDR2 FQNEAQ (reference sequence). This CDR3 is built from 13 residues. CDR3 coding DNA: TGTGCCAGCAGTTTTTCGGGGGGCTACGAGCAGTACTTC. Its protein product is CASSFSGGYEQYF. Using reference TRBV7-9 and TRBJ2-7 for the parts outside the CDR3, the full variable domain is DTGVSQNPRHKITKRGQNVTFRCDPISEHNRLYWYRQTLGQGPEFLTYFQNEAQLEKSRLLSDRFSAERPKGSFSTLEIQRTEQGDSAMYLCASSFSGGYEQYFGPGTRLTVT.

The chain combines TRBV15 with TRBJ1-1, with 7 nucleotides matching TRBD1. Trimming removed 0 bases from V and 11 bases from J; junction bases left unmatched: 3. Germline values: CDR1 LNHNV, CDR2 YYDKDF (reference sequence). CDR3 length equals 12 residues. The CDR3 protein is CATSRDDREAFF. The CDR3 DNA is TGTGCCACCAGCAGAGACGACAGGGAGGCTTTCTTT.

CDR3 in DNA: TGTGCCAGCAGCGCCGGGACAGGCAGTGGCTACACCTTC. Translating it yields CASSAGTGSGYTF. The chain couples TRBV7-6 to TRBJ1-2; 8 bases line up with TRBD1. CDR3 length: 13 residues. V lost 5 bases to trimming and J lost 7 bases; unmatched junction nucleotides: 6. In germline, CDR1 is SGHVS, CDR2 FNYEAQ.

This chain connects TRBV18 to TRBJ2-1, with D possibly being TRBD1 (5 bases). The CDR3 length is 14 residues. The V end lost 1 base, the J end lost 8 bases, and 12 bases lay between the germline ends. Germline V lookup: CDR1 KGHSH, CDR2 LQKENI. The CDR3 sequence: CASSPQRQSHEQFF. The DNA of the CDR3 is TGTGCCAGCTCACCACAAAGACAGTCCCATGAGCAGTTCTTC.

V is TRBV5-1 and J is TRBJ2-7, with D uncertain. CDR3 length equals 16 residues. With 0 bases removed from V and 2 bases from J, the gap between germline ends came to 15 bases. Germline V gene lookup returns CDR1 SGHRS and CDR2 YFSETQ. In DNA, the CDR3 is TGCGCCAGCAGCTTGGCGCCGTCAGGAGCTGCCTACGAGCAGTACTTC. Its translation: CASSLAPSGAAYEQYF.

The gene calls are TRBV7-6 and TRBJ2-1, with 8 bases that match TRBD2. Unmatched junction bases numbered 4, after V lost 6 bases and J lost 3 bases. Germline assignment: CDR1 SGHVS and CDR2 FNYEAQ. CDR3 length: 14 residues. CDR3 amino acids: CASSRAGDYNEQFF. Here the CDR3 DNA reads TGTGCCAGCAGTCGAGCGGGGGACTACAATGAGCAGTTCTTC.

This clonotype occurred a few times. The rearrangement links TRBV9 to TRBJ1-1; 9 bases fit TRBD1. The CDR3 is 17 amino acids. V trimming: 0 bases; J trimming: 3 bases; junction bases outside the gene matches: 9. Germline V gene sequence: CDR1 SGDLS, CDR2 YYNGEE. CDR3 loop: CASSVGDRVGRDTEAFF. In nucleotides, the CDR3 is TGTGCCAGCAGCGTAGGGGACAGGGTGGGACGGGACACTGAAGCTTTCTTT.

This rearrangement joins TRBV11-2 to TRBJ2-7, with a possible D match to TRBD1 (6 bases). V was pared by 4 bases and J by 0 bases, with 13 bases between. The CDR3 is made up of 15 amino acids. Germline V gene lookup returns CDR1 SGHAT and CDR2 FQNNGV. CDR3 bases: TGTGCCAGCAGCTCCTTACAGGGAGCCTCCTACGAGCAGTACTTC. Protein: CASSSLQGASYEQYF.

The chain joins TRBV7-2 to TRBJ1-4, with TRBD1 matching over 7 bases. There are 12 residues in the CDR3. Germline lookup yields CDR1 SGHTA and CDR2 FQGNSA. V trimming: 6 bases; J trimming: 14 bases; junction bases outside the gene matches: 9. CDR3 coding DNA: TGTGCCAGCAGGCATCGGGACAGACGGCTGTTTTTT. Amino acids: CASRHRDRRLFF.

The CDR3 region is CSARGAGLGTGELFF. The CDR3 nucleotides read TGCAGTGCTAGAGGGGCGGGACTAGGGACCGGGGAGCTGTTTTTT. The genes are TRBV20-1 and TRBJ2-2; TRBD2 agrees at 8 bases. Per the germline V gene, CDR1 is DFQATT and CDR2 is SNEGSKA (reference sequence). Losses at the gene ends were 1 base for V and 5 bases for J; bases not matched to a gene: 6. CDR3 length equals 15 residues.

This clonotype was seen at least ten times. The chain is built from TRBV29-1 and TRBJ2-1, with D possibly being TRBD2 (6 bases). CDR3 length equals 14 residues. Trimming removed 4 bases at V and 7 bases at J, with 17 bases between. CDR1 and CDR2 (germline): SQVTM, ANQGSEA. The CDR3 DNA is TGCAGCGTTGGGTCCAGGGAGGCAACAAATGAGCAGTTCTTC. Amino acid sequence: CSVGSREATNEQFF.

This chain joins TRBV4-3 and TRBJ2-1; D gene unclear. CDR3 size: 13 residues. V dropped 1 base and J dropped 9 bases, with 10 bases sitting between them. Germline values: CDR1 LGHNA, CDR2 YSLEER. Here the CDR3 DNA reads TGCGCCAGCAGCCAAGCTAGGTCGAGTGAGCAGTTCTTC. Protein: CASSQARSSEQFF.

V is TRBV5-5 and J is TRBJ2-4; D is ambiguous. The J call could be wrong; TRBJ2-7 is a better fit for the DNA end. CDR3 length: 15 residues. Germline V gives CDR1 SGHKS, CDR2 YYEKEE (reference sequence). The CDR3 sequence is CASSPDPGYVYEQYF. CDR3 DNA: TGTGCCAGCAGCCCGGATCCCGGGTACGTCTACGAGCAGTACTTC.

The V call is TRBV29-1, the J call TRBJ2-1; TRBD2 is a possible D gene (7 bases). CDR1 SQVTM and CDR2 ANQGSEA come from the germline V gene. This CDR3 is 18 amino acids long. Trimming removed 0 bases from V and 9 bases from J, with 27 bases in between. DNA for the CDR3: TGCAGCGTTGAAGATCTACAGGCGGGAGTATTTAAGGGGGGTGAGCAGTTCTTC. This encodes CSVEDLQAGVFKGGEQFF.

This chain uses TRBV9 with TRBJ1-1; 7 bases match TRBD1. CDR1 and CDR2 from the germline V gene are SGDLS and YYNGEE. The V and J ends lost 2 bases and 2 bases, in that order; junction bases with no gene match: 12. This CDR3 has 17 residues. The CDR3 loop is CASSVSSHRGLNTEAFF. The CDR3, as DNA: TGTGCCAGCAGCGTGTCTAGTCACAGGGGACTAAACACTGAAGCTTTCTTT. The variable domain in full, with the rest retrieved from reference TRBV9 and TRBJ1-1, is DSGVTQTPKHLITATGQRVTLRCSPRSGDLSVYWYQQSLDQGLQFLIQYYNGEERAKGNILERFSAQQFPDLHSELNLSSLELGDSALYFCASSVSSHRGLNTEAFFGQGTRLTVV.

The CDR3 DNA follows: TGTGCCAGCAGTTACGTGGACAACCAAGAGACCCAGTACTTC. It yields the protein CASSYVDNQETQYF. This chain connects TRBV6-5 to TRBJ2-5; perhaps TRBD1 as D (5 bases). V was clipped by 2 bases and J by 0 bases, with 7 bases between them. Germline V gene data show CDR1 as MNHEY and CDR2 as SVGAGI. The CDR3 contains 14 residues.

The J gene is TRBJ2-7, the V gene TRBV29-1; D perhaps matches TRBD2 (5 bases). The germline gives CDR1 SQVTM, CDR2 ANQGSEA. There are 13 residues in the CDR3. V lost 2 bases and J 3 bases, leaving 11 bases between the germline ends. The CDR3: CSVEWETRYEQYF. The CDR3 DNA sequence: TGCAGCGTTGAATGGGAGACCCGCTACGAGCAGTACTTC.

The chain couples TRBV20-1 to TRBJ2-5, with 9 bases aligning to TRBD2. CDR1 and CDR2 from the germline V gene are DFQATT and SNEGSKA (reference sequence). With 3 bases clipped from V and 7 bases from J, the junction kept 9 bases outside the gene matches. The CDR3 consists of 14 residues. In DNA, the CDR3 is TGCAGTGCTAGGTCCCTAGCGGGACGCGCGACCCAGTACTTC. It codes for CSARSLAGRATQYF.

J is TRBJ2-1 and V is TRBV20-1; the match to TRBD2 covers 8 bases. Losses at the gene ends were 3 bases for V and 0 bases for J; bases not matched to a gene: 4. This CDR3 spans 15 amino acids. Per the germline V gene, CDR1 is DFQATT and CDR2 is SNEGSKA (reference sequence). The CDR3 DNA reads as TGCAGTGCTAGCGGGAGGGCCGGCTCCTACAATGAGCAGTTCTTC. It yields the protein CSASGRAGSYNEQFF.

This chain joins TRBV27 and TRBJ2-1; tentative D call: TRBD1 (6 bases). Trimming stripped 5 bases from V and 8 bases from J, with 13 bases between. The CDR3 has 13 amino acids. Germline V gene sequence: CDR1 MNHEY, CDR2 SMNVEV (reference sequence). CDR3 region: CASSRSQGHEQFF. The CDR3 region has the DNA TGTGCCAGCAGTCGATCACAGGGCCATGAGCAGTTCTTC.

This chain connects TRBV20-1 to TRBJ1-4; D unclear. Germline V gives CDR1 DFQATT, CDR2 SNEGSKA (reference sequence). The CDR3 length is 14 residues. V lost 1 base and J 2 bases, leaving 8 bases between the germline ends. The CDR3 DNA follows: TGCAGTGCTAGAGCCCCCGGGACTAATGAAAAACTGTTTTTT. This gives the protein CSARAPGTNEKLFF.